This entry concerns a single T cell receptor (beta chain). The data originate from a study of blood T cell repertoires in COVID-19. The table came from immunoSEQ multiplex PCR; TCRdb's copy has only in-frame clones and leaves some out. Of 250,000 to 350,000 clones in the sample, approximately 86% were seen once. Input material: peripheral blood. This clonotype was sampled from a woman in her 70s with COVID-19, enrolled during active disease.

The CDR3 here is CASSVGTSGGHEETQYF. CDR3 nucleotide sequence: TGTGCCAGCAGCGTGGGGACTAGCGGGGGCCACGAGGAGACCCAGTACTTC. This chain links TRBV9 with TRBJ2-5; 14 bases line up with TRBD2. The CDR3 runs 17 residues. The J segment lost 5 bases and the V segment lost 2 bases, leaving 8 bases of the junction unmatched. Germline CDR1 and CDR2: SGDLS and YYNGEE.